One and the same sample provided the 31 T cell receptor beta chains below, sequenced in a study of blood T cell repertoires in COVID-19. The table came from immunoSEQ multiplex PCR; TCRdb's copy has only in-frame clones and leaves some out. This sample has around 250,000 clones, with over 70% found just once. What was sequenced was peripheral blood. All receptors derive from a man in his forties with active or convalescent COVID-19.

The CDR3 nucleotides read TGTGCCAGTAGTATGAGGGTAGAGAACACTGAAGCTTTCTTT. Protein: CASSMRVENTEAFF. The V and J genes are TRBV19 and TRBJ1-1; D is undetermined. This CDR3 is built from 14 residues. The germline V and J ends were trimmed by 3 bases and 1 base, with 9 bases remaining between them. CDR1 and CDR2 from the germline V gene are LNHDA and SQIVND (reference sequence).

The rearrangement uses TRBV5-1 and TRBJ2-7; 7 bases fit TRBD1. J was trimmed by 2 bases and V by 4 bases; bases with no gene match: 6. The germline V gene encodes CDR1 SGHRS and CDR2 YFSETQ. This CDR3 has 14 residues. CDR3 in DNA: TGCGCCAGCAGCCCGGGACAGAGCACCTACGAGCAGTACTTC. Translating gives CASSPGQSTYEQYF.

V is TRBV6-5 and J is TRBJ1-5; D is perhaps TRBD1 (5 bases). V was pared by 4 bases and J by 5 bases, with 9 bases between. Germline V lookup: CDR1 MNHEY, CDR2 SVGAGI. This CDR3 has 13 residues. The CDR3 DNA follows: TGTGCCAGCAGTTCTGACAGTTATCAGCCCCAGCATTTT. It translates to CASSSDSYQPQHF.

This chain uses TRBV2 with TRBJ2-1, with TRBD2 matching over 11 bases. With 5 bases clipped from V and 4 bases from J, the junction kept 10 bases outside the gene matches. CDR1 is SNHLY, CDR2 FYNNEI, per germline. This CDR3 is built from 17 residues. CDR3 sequence: CASSHPGLAANYNEQFF. CDR3 sequence (DNA): TGTGCCAGCAGTCACCCGGGACTAGCGGCCAATTACAATGAGCAGTTCTTC.

In this sample, this clone turned up a few times. The chain couples TRBV19 to TRBJ2-1, with 15 positions matching TRBD2. V lost 5 bases to trimming and J lost 4 bases; unmatched junction nucleotides: 12. The CDR3 spans 19 residues. CDR1 and CDR2 (germline): LNHDA, SQIVND (reference sequence). Here the CDR3 DNA reads TGTGCCAGTAGTGTATCGGGACTAGCGGGAGGCTCGGGGTACAATGAGCAGTTCTTC. It is translated as CASSVSGLAGGSGYNEQFF. Full variable domain (missing parts from reference TRBV19 and TRBJ2-1): DGGITQSPKYLFRKEGQNVTLSCEQNLNHDAMYWYRQDPGQGLRLIYYSQIVNDFQKGDIAEGYSVSREKKESFPLTVTSAQKNPTAFYLCASSVSGLAGGSGYNEQFFGPGTRLTVL.

This chain links TRBV30 with TRBJ2-7; D may be TRBD2 (7 bases). The CDR3 is made up of 14 amino acids. Germline V CDR1 and CDR2: GTSNPN, SVGIG (reference sequence). V was cut by 5 bases and J by 1 base, with 15 bases left in between. CDR3 sequence reads: CAWAVGGASYEQYF. CDR3 DNA sequence: TGTGCCTGGGCCGTGGGGGGGGCTTCCTACGAGCAGTACTTC.

The chain joins TRBV18 to TRBJ1-2; D perhaps matches TRBD1 (5 bases). The CDR3 is 13 residues long. CDR1 and CDR2 (germline): KGHSH, LQKENI. V was trimmed by 3 bases and J by 8 bases, leaving 13 bases between them. The CDR3 region is CASSPGTEQGYTF. In DNA form, the CDR3 reads TGTGCCAGCTCACCCGGGACTGAACAAGGCTACACCTTC. Drawing the rest from reference TRBV18 and TRBJ1-2, the complete variable domain is NAGVMQNPRHLVRRRGQEARLRCSPMKGHSHVYWYRQLPEEGLKFMVYLQKENIIDESGMPKERFSAEFPKEGPSILRIQQVVRGDSAAYFCASSPGTEQGYTFGSGTRLTVV.

This chain uses TRBV6-2 or TRBV6-3 with TRBJ2-7; 7 bases match TRBD2. Germline-derived CDR1 and CDR2 are MNHEY and SVGEGT. J was trimmed by 0 bases and V by 8 bases; bases with no gene match: 10. This CDR3 spans 15 amino acids. CDR3 amino acids: CASGLADASSYEQYF. In DNA, the CDR3 is TGTGCCAGCGGCCTAGCGGACGCTAGCTCCTACGAGCAGTACTTC.

The gene calls are TRBV6-1 and TRBJ1-2; 7 bases are a match to TRBD1. The CDR3 extends over 14 amino acids. Germline V gives CDR1 MNHNS, CDR2 SASEGT. With V trimmed by 1 base and J by 5 bases, 4 bases remained unmatched. The CDR3 DNA reads as TGTGCCAGCAGTGAAGAGGGGACAGCATATGGCTACACCTTC. Protein product: CASSEEGTAYGYTF.

The chain has TRBV4-1 and TRBJ1-2; 12 bases fit TRBD1. The germline V gene has CDR1 MGHRA and CDR2 YSYEKL. The CDR3 loop spans 17 amino acids. V lost 4 bases, J lost 5 bases, and 11 bases stayed unmatched. CDR3 sequence: CASSLGTGGAAWYGYTF. The CDR3 DNA sequence: TGCGCCAGCAGCCTGGGGACAGGGGGCGCGGCGTGGTATGGCTACACCTTC.

This chain connects TRBV24-1 to TRBJ1-5; TRBD1 aligns across 7 bases. V shed 4 bases, J shed 4 bases, and the junction held 3 bases outside the gene matches. CDR1 KGHDR and CDR2 SFDVKD come from the germline V gene. This CDR3 spans 14 amino acids. The CDR3 protein is CATSDPTGNQPQHF. The CDR3, as DNA: TGTGCCACCAGTGACCCGACAGGGAATCAGCCCCAGCATTTT.

The genes are TRBV3-1 (or the pseudogene TRBV3-2) and TRBJ2-3; 9 nucleotides line up with TRBD1. With V trimmed by 1 base and J by 4 bases, 9 bases remained unmatched. Germline CDR1 reads LGHDT; CDR2 reads YNNKEL (reference sequence). The CDR3 is 17 residues long. This CDR3 reads CASSQVMRTGASDTQYF. DNA for the CDR3: TGTGCCAGCAGCCAAGTAATGAGGACAGGGGCCTCAGATACGCAGTATTTT.

V usage is TRBV28 and J usage is TRBJ2-7; 10 positions match TRBD1. The CDR3 sequence is 14 residues long. The V segment lost 3 bases and the J segment 9 bases; nucleotides outside the gene matches: 8. In germline, CDR1 is MDHEN, CDR2 SYDVKM. CDR3: CASSFGTGVAWQYF. CDR3 sequence (DNA): TGTGCCAGCAGTTTTGGGACAGGGGTGGCATGGCAGTACTTC.

J is TRBJ1-1 and V is TRBV5-4; D perhaps matches TRBD1 (6 bases). Per germline, CDR1 SGHNT and CDR2 YYREEE (reference sequence). The CDR3 extends over 15 amino acids. V gave up 6 bases and J gave up 3 bases, with 18 bases separating them. CDR3: CASTGEKGVYTEAFF. In nucleotides, the CDR3 is TGTGCCAGCACTGGAGAAAAGGGGGTTTACACTGAAGCTTTCTTT.

This clone is labeled as medium-sized. This chain uses TRBV18 with TRBJ1-3; the match to TRBD1 covers 8 bases. V dropped 6 bases and J dropped 0; count of bases not matched to a gene: 4. In germline, CDR1 is KGHSH, CDR2 LQKENI. CDR3 length: 15 amino acids. Here the CDR3 DNA reads TGTGCCAGCTCCGTAGGACAGGGCTCTGGAAACACCATATATTTT. Protein sequence: CASSVGQGSGNTIYF.

The CDR3 DNA is TGTGCCTGGCGGAGGGACAGGTACGAGCAGTACTTC. Translating it yields CAWRRDRYEQYF. The rearrangement joins TRBV30 to TRBJ2-7; 8 bases fit TRBD1. The CDR3 has 12 amino acids. Trimming at V came to 5 bases and at J to 4 bases, leaving 4 bases not matched to a gene. Looked up from germline, CDR1 is GTSNPN and CDR2 is SVGIG (reference sequence).

The chain has TRBV3-1 (or the pseudogene TRBV3-2) and TRBJ1-1, with a weak D call TRBD1 (5 bases). In germline, CDR1 is LGHDT, CDR2 YNNKEL (reference sequence). This CDR3 is 14 amino acids long. Trimming took 0 bases from V and 4 from J, leaving 9 bases between them. This chain's CDR3 is CASSQESGLTEAFF. In DNA form, the CDR3 reads TGTGCCAGCAGCCAAGAGTCAGGGCTCACTGAAGCTTTCTTT.

Comments on this clone: Other DNA sequences of this sample code for an identical CDR3. The rearrangement links TRBV4-2 to TRBJ2-7; tentative D call: TRBD1 (5 bases). The CDR3 covers 15 residues. Germline CDR1 LGHNA, CDR2 YNFKEQ. The V end lost 1 base, the J end lost 0 bases, and 10 bases lay between the germline ends. The CDR3 protein is CASSQVAGNSYEQYF. In nucleotides, the CDR3 is TGTGCCAGCAGCCAAGTAGCAGGGAACTCCTACGAGCAGTACTTC.

This rearrangement joins TRBV2 to TRBJ2-5, with a weak D call TRBD2 (5 bases). The CDR3 contains 13 residues. Trimming pared 7 bases from V and 5 bases from J, leaving 14 bases between. The germline V gene encodes CDR1 SNHLY and CDR2 FYNNEI. The chain's CDR3 is CASTTNGGETQYF. CDR3 in DNA: TGTGCCAGCACCACAAACGGCGGGGAGACCCAGTACTTC.

The table lists this clone with a few counts. The chain links TRBV10-3 to TRBJ2-7; the match to TRBD2 covers 8 bases. After removal of 10 bases from V and 3 bases from J, the junction contained 5 bases not matched to a gene. Germline loops: CDR1 ENHRY, CDR2 SYGVKD. The length of the CDR3 is 12 residues. CDR3 nucleotide sequence: TGTGCCACCGGGGGGGATCGCTACGAGCAGTACTTC. Its translation is CATGGDRYEQYF.

The chain links TRBV9 to TRBJ2-7; TRBD2 aligns across 9 bases. V was clipped by 4 bases and J by 4 bases; unmatched bases: 3. CDR1 and CDR2 (germline): SGDLS, YYNGEE. The CDR3 contains 13 residues. The CDR3 protein is CASSLGLAYEQYF. CDR3 nucleotides: TGTGCCAGCAGCCTTGGACTAGCGTACGAGCAGTACTTC.

This clone was seen just once. The chain couples TRBV30 to TRBJ1-5; D possibly corresponds to TRBD1 (5 bases). The CDR3 has 15 amino acids. Deletions cut 4 bases from V and 2 bases from J, with 15 bases between. Per the germline V gene, CDR1 is GTSNPN and CDR2 is SVGIG (reference sequence). CDR3 in amino acids: CAWTPAGTGNQPQHF. In DNA form, the CDR3 reads TGTGCCTGGACTCCTGCAGGGACTGGCAATCAGCCCCAGCATTTT.

The rearrangement uses TRBV7-2 and TRBJ2-7; 8 bases are shared with TRBD1. This CDR3 is 14 amino acids long. The germline V gene has CDR1 SGHTA and CDR2 FQGNSA. After removal of 3 bases from V and 4 bases from J, the junction contained 5 bases not matched to a gene. CDR3 DNA: TGTGCCAGCAGCTTTTCAGGGGGCGGGTACGAGCAGTACTTC. Its protein is CASSFSGGGYEQYF. Full variable domain (outside the CDR3, taken from reference TRBV7-2 and TRBJ2-7): GAGVSQSPSNKVTEKGKDVELRCDPISGHTALYWYRQSLGQGLEFLIYFQGNSAPDKSGLPSDRFSAERTGGSVSTLTIQRTQQEDSAVYLCASSFSGGGYEQYFGPGTRLTVT.

This chain connects TRBV24-1 to TRBJ2-1; no firm D call. Trimming took off 0 bases at V and 0 bases at J, with 11 bases between the two ends. The CDR3 consists of 17 residues. Germline CDR1 KGHDR, CDR2 SFDVKD. The CDR3 DNA is TGTGCCACCAGTGATTTGACAGTTTTTAGCTCCTACAATGAGCAGTTCTTC. The encoded protein is CATSDLTVFSSYNEQFF.

The chain carries TRBV6-6 and TRBJ1-3; 7 positions agree with TRBD1. CDR1 and CDR2 (germline): MNHNY, SVGAGI (reference sequence). CDR3 length: 16 amino acids. The trim removed 10 bases at V and 0 bases at J, leaving 12 bases unmatched. The CDR3 here is CAIRGTARNSGNTIYF. CDR3 in DNA: TGTGCCATCAGGGGGACAGCCAGGAACTCTGGAAACACCATATATTTT.

V usage is TRBV1 and J usage is TRBJ1-3; TRBD1 is the table's D call, not checked against the DNA. TRBV1 represents a pseudogene. CDR3 length: 17 residues. CDR3 protein: CTSSQVRGKVTGNTIYF. The CDR3 coding sequence is TGCACCAGCAGCCAAGTGAGGGGGAAAGTTACTGGAAACACCATATATTTT.

V gene TRBV12-3 or TRBV12-4 combines with J gene TRBJ2-2; no clear D gene. The CDR3 is made up of 11 amino acids. Trimming pared 3 bases from V and 6 bases from J, leaving 2 bases between. The CDR3 reads CASSFAGELFF. The DNA for the CDR3 is TGTGCCAGCAGTTTCGCCGGGGAGCTGTTTTTT.

This rearrangement joins TRBV19 to TRBJ2-1, with TRBD2 matching over 11 bases. V lost 10 bases to trimming and J lost 3 bases; unmatched junction nucleotides: 8. Germline V CDR1 and CDR2: LNHDA, SQIVND (reference sequence). CDR3 size: 15 residues. CDR3 region: CATKPGLADYNEQFF. The CDR3 DNA sequence: TGTGCCACCAAGCCGGGACTAGCGGACTACAATGAGCAGTTCTTC.

This sequence joins TRBV5-1 and TRBJ2-1; TRBD1 matches 10 bases. There are 14 residues in the CDR3. The V gene's germline CDR1 is SGHRS and CDR2 YFSETQ. Losses at the gene ends were 4 bases for V and 10 bases for J; bases not matched to a gene: 8. The chain's CDR3 is CASSSGTGVGEQFF. Written as DNA, the CDR3 is TGCGCCAGCAGCAGCGGGACAGGGGTAGGGGAGCAGTTCTTC.

This chain joins TRBV10-3 and TRBJ2-7; D gene uncertain. The germline V and J ends were trimmed by 8 bases and 3 bases, with 8 bases remaining between them. Germline-derived CDR1 and CDR2 are ENHRY and SYGVKD. The CDR3 loop spans 11 amino acids. The CDR3 bases are TGTGCCATCGCAACGGGCTACGAGCAGTACTTC. It yields the protein CAIATGYEQYF.

This rearrangement joins TRBV2 to TRBJ2-5, with a weak D call TRBD1 (6 bases). Germline values: CDR1 SNHLY, CDR2 FYNNEI. This CDR3 spans 14 amino acids. The V end lost 8 bases, the J end lost 1 base, and 14 bases lay between the germline ends. In nucleotides, the CDR3 is TGTGCCAGCTCCGGACAGACATTCCAAGAGACCCAGTACTTC. It yields the protein CASSGQTFQETQYF. The variable domain in full, completed from reference TRBV2 and TRBJ2-5, reads EPEVTQTPSHQVTQMGQEVILRCVPISNHLYFYWYRQILGQKVEFLVSFYNNEISEKSEIFDDQFSVERPDGSNFTLKIRSTKLEDSAMYFCASSGQTFQETQYFGPGTRLLVL.